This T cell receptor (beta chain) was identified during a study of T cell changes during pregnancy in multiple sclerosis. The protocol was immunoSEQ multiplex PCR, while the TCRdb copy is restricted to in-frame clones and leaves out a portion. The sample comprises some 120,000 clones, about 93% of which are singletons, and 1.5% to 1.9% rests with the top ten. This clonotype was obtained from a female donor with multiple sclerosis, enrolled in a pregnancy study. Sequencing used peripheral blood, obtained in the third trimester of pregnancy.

DNA of the CDR3: TGTGCCAGCAGTGAAGCATGGCGGGGGGGCCTGGGAAGTGGGGATACGCAGTATTTT. This sequence encodes CASSEAWRGGLGSGDTQYF. The chain uses TRBV6-1 and TRBJ2-3; 9 bases are a match to TRBD2. V trimming: 0 bases; J trimming: 6 bases; junction bases outside the gene matches: 16. Per the germline V gene, CDR1 is MNHNS and CDR2 is SASEGT. The CDR3 totals 19 residues.